This is a list of T cell receptor beta chains from one sample in a study of persistence of HIV-infected CD4 T cells. The antigens these receptors bind are not known. The assay was immunoSEQ multiplex PCR, and TCRdb's table has in-frame clones only and misses some. The data show some 40,000 clones, roughly 92% seen once. Sequencing used CD4+ T cells sorted from PBMCs after approximately 18-hour stimulation, obtained from a patient who received antiretroviral therapy. These receptors were taken from an adult man with HIV who was CMV-seropositive. The CDR3 runs from the conserved cysteine through the conserved F or W. D genes are given only for firm matches. Rows may omit the clone size; those that give it use once, few, many or a size class.

j_call v_call clone_size d_call cdr3_nt cdr3_aa
TRBJ2-7 TRBV7-6 once TRBD1 TGTGCCAGCAGCTTGTCAGGGGGCCTATGGTCCGAGCAGTACTTC CASSLSGGLWSEQYF
TRBJ2-5 TRBV30 NA NA TGTGCCTGGAGTCTCCCCCCGACAGACACGTACTTC CAWSLPPTDTYF
TRBJ2-1 TRBV7-2 NA TRBD1 TGTGCCAGCAGATCAGGACAGGGCGGGTCCAATGAGCAGTTCTTC CASRSGQGGSNEQFF
TRBJ2-1 TRBV15 NA NA TGTGCCACCAGCAGCGGACGGGGCAATGAGCAGTTCTTC CATSSGRGNEQFF
TRBJ1-1 TRBV6-4 NA NA TGTGCCAGCAGTGAGGCAGCGAACACTGAAGCTTTCTTT CASSEAANTEAFF
TRBJ1-2 TRBV6-5 NA NA TGTGCCAGCAGTCTTATATCACAGGGTGACTATGGCTACACCTTC CASSLISQGDYGYTF
TRBJ2-3 TRBV12-3/TRBV12-4 NA NA TGTGCCAGCACCGTCGGAGCACCGCAGTATTTT CASTVGAPQYF
TRBJ2-3 TRBV5-1 NA NA TGCGCCAGCTGCCTTGGCGGGGACACAGATACGCAGTATTTT CASCLGGDTDTQYF
TRBJ2-7 TRBV19 NA NA TGTGCCAGTAGTATAGGACGGGGAGGCTACGAGCAGTACTTC CASSIGRGGYEQYF
TRBJ1-3 TRBV10-3 NA NA TGTGCCATCGCGGTAGCCTCTGGAAACACCATATATTTT CAIAVASGNTIYF
TRBJ2-6 TRBV24-1 NA TRBD1 TGTGCCACCAGTGATGCCCGGGACAGAGCCTCTGGGGCCAACGTCCTGACTTTC CATSDARDRASGANVLTF
TRBJ2-3 TRBV7-3 NA TRBD2 TGTGCCAGCAGCTTAGAGGGGAGGGCAGATACGCAGTATTTT CASSLEGRADTQYF
TRBJ1-3 TRBV10-3 NA TRBD1 TGTGCCAGCGGGACAGGGGGAAACACCATATATTTT CASGTGGNTIYF
TRBJ1-2 TRBV5-1 NA NA TGCGCCAGCAGCCTACAGACAGGCAAGGCGAAGACCACGGGCTATGGCTACACCTTC CASSLQTGKAKTTGYGYTF
TRBJ2-7 TRBV3-1/TRBV3-2 NA TRBD2 TGTGCCAGCAGCCCGGACAGGGCCGGGCGGCTAGCGGGGGACCGATCCTACGAGCAGTACTTC CASSPDRAGRLAGDRSYEQYF
TRBJ2-3 TRBV5-1 once NA TGCGCCAGCAGCTTGGGCGTTAGCACAGATACGCAGTATTTT CASSLGVSTDTQYF